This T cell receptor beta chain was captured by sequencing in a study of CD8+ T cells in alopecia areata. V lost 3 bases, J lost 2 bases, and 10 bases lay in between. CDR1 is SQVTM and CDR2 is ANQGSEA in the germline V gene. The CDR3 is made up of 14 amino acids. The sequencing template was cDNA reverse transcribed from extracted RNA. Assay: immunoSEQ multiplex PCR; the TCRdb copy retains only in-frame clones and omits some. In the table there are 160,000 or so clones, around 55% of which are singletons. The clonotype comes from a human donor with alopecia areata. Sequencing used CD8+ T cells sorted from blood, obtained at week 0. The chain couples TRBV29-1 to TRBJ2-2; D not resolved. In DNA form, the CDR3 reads TGCAGCGTTGAGTCGTCTTCCAACACCGGGGAGCTGTTTTTT. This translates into CSVESSSNTGELFF.